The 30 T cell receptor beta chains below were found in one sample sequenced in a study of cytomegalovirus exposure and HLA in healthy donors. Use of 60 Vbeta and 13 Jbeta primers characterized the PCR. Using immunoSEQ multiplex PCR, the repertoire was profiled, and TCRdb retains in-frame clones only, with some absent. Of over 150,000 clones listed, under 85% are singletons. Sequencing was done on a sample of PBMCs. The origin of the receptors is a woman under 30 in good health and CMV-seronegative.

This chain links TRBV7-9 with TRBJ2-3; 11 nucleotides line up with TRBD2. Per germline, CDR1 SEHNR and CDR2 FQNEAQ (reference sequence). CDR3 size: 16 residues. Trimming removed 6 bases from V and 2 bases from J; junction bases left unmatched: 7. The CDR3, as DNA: TGTGCCAGCAGTTACCCTAGCGGGGGGAACACAGATACGCAGTATTTT. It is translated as CASSYPSGGNTDTQYF. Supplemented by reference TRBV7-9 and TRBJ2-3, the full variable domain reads DTGVSQNPRHKITKRGQNVTFRCDPISEHNRLYWYRQTLGQGPEFLTYFQNEAQLEKSRLLSDRFSAERPKGSFSTLEIQRTEQGDSAMYLCASSYPSGGNTDTQYFGPGTRLTVL.

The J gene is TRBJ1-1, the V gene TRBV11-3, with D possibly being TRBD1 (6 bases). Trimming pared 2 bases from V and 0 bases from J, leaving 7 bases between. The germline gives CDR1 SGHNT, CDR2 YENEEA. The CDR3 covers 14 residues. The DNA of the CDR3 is TGTGCCAGCAGCTTAAACAGGGTGAACACTGAAGCTTTCTTT. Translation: CASSLNRVNTEAFF.

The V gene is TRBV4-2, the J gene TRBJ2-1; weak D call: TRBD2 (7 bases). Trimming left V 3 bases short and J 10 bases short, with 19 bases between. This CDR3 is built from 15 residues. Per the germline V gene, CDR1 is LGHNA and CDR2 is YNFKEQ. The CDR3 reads CASSQGGLAVLEQFF. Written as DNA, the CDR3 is TGTGCCAGCAGCCAGGGGGGGCTAGCGGTCTTAGAGCAGTTCTTC.

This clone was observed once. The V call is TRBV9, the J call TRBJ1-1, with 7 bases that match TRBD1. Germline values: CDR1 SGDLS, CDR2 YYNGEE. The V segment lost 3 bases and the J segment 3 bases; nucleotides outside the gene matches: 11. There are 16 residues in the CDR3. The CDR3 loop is CASSAAGQGGDTEAFF. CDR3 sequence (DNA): TGTGCCAGCAGCGCCGCCGGGCAGGGGGGAGACACTGAAGCTTTCTTT.

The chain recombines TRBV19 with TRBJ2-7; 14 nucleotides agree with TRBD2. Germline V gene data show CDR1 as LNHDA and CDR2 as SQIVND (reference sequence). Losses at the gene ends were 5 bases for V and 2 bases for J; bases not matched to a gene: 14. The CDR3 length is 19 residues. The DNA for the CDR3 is TGTGCCAGTAGTGACCTGGGACTAGCGGGGGCCGCCAGAACCTACGAGCAGTACTTC. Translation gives CASSDLGLAGAARTYEQYF.

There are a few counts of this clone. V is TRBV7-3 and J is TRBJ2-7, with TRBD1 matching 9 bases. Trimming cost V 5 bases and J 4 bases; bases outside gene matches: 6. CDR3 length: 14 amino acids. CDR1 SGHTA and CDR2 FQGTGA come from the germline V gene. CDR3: CASSPTQGAYEQYF. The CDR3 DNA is TGTGCCAGCAGCCCTACACAGGGGGCATACGAGCAGTACTTC.

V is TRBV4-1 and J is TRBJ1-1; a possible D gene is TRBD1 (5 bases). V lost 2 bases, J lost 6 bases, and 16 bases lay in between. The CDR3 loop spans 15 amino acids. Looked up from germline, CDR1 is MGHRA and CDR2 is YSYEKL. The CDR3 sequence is CASSQYPTGQAEAFF. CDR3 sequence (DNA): TGCGCCAGCAGCCAATACCCAACAGGTCAAGCTGAAGCTTTCTTT.

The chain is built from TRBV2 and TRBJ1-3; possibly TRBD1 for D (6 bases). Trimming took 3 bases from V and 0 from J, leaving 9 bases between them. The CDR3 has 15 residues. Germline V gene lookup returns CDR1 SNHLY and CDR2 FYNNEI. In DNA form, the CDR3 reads TGTGCCAGCAGTGAGGGCAGGGGCTCTGGAAACACCATATATTTT. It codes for CASSEGRGSGNTIYF.

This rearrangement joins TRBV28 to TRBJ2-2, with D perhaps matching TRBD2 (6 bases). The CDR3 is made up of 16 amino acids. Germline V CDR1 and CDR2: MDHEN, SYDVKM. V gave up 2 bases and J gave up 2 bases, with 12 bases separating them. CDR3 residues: CASSLPGLPNTGELFF. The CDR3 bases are TGTGCCAGCAGTTTACCCGGACTACCAAACACCGGGGAGCTGTTTTTT.

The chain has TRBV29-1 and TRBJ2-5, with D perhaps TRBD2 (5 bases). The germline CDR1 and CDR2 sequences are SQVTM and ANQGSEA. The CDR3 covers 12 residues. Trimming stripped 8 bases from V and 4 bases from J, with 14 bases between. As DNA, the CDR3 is TGCAGCACCCCAGCGGTAGGAGAGACCCAGTACTTC. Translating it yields CSTPAVGETQYF.

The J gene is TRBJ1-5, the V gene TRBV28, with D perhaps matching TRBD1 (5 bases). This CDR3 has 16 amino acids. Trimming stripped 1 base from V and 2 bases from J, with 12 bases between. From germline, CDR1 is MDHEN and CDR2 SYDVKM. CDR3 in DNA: TGTGCCAGCAGTTTATTCAGAGACAGCCGCAATCAGCCCCAGCATTTT. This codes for CASSLFRDSRNQPQHF.

CDR3 in DNA: TGTGCCAGCAACCGGGGGGTTTACGAGCAGTACTTC. It encodes CASNRGVYEQYF. V usage is TRBV28 and J usage is TRBJ2-7, with TRBD2 matching 7 bases. From germline, CDR1 is MDHEN and CDR2 SYDVKM. Trimming removed 7 bases from V and 4 bases from J; junction bases left unmatched: 4. The CDR3 sequence is 12 residues long.

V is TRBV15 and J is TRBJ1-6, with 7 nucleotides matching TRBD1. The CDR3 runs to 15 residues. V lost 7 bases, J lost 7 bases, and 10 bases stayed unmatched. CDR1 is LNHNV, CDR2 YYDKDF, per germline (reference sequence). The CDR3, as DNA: TGTGCCACCACCGTCAGGGGGTTACGGAATTCACCCCTCCACTTT. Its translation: CATTVRGLRNSPLHF.

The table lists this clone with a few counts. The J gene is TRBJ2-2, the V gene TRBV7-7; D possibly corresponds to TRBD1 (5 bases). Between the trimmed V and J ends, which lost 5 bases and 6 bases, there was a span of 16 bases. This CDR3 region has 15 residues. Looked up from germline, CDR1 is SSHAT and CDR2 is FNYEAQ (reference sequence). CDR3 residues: CASSPRADNPGELFF. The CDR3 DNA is TGTGCCAGCAGCCCCCGGGCGGACAACCCCGGGGAGCTGTTTTTT.

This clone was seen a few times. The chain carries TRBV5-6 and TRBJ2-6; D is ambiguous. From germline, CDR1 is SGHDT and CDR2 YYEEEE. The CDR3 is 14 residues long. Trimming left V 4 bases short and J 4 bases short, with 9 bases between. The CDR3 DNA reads TGTGCCAGCAGCACGACTGGGGGGGCCAACGTCCTGACTTTC. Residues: CASSTTGGANVLTF.

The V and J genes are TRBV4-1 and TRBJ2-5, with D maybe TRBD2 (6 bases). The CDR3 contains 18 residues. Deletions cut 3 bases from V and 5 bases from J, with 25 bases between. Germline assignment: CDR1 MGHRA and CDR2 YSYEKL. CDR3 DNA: TGCGCCAGCAGCCACCCCCTTAGGAGGGAAACCGTCCGGGAGACCCAGTACTTC. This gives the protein CASSHPLRRETVRETQYF.

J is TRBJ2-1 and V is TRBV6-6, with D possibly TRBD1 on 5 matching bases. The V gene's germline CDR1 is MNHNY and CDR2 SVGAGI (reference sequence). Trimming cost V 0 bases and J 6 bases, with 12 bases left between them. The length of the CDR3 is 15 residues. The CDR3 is CASSYSTSGINEQFF. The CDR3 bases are TGTGCCAGCAGTTACTCGACCTCAGGGATCAATGAGCAGTTCTTC.

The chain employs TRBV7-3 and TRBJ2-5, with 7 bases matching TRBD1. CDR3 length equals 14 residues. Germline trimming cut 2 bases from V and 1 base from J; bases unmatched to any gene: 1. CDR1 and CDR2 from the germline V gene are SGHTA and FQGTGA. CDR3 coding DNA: TGTGCCAGCAGCTTAGACAGGGTCCAAGAGACCCAGTACTTC. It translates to CASSLDRVQETQYF.

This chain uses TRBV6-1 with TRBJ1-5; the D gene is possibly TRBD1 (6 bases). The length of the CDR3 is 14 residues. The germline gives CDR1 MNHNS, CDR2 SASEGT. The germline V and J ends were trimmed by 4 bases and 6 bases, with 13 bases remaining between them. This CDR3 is CASSAGGGAQPQHF. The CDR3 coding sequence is TGTGCCAGCAGTGCGGGAGGGGGGGCTCAGCCCCAGCATTTT.

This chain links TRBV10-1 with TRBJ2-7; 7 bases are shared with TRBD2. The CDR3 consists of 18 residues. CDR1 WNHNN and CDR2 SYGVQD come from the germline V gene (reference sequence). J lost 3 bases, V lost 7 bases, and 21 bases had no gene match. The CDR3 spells CASIRGEAEAQSNYEQYF. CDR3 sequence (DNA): TGCGCCAGCATTCGGGGGGAAGCAGAGGCTCAGTCAAACTACGAGCAGTACTTC.

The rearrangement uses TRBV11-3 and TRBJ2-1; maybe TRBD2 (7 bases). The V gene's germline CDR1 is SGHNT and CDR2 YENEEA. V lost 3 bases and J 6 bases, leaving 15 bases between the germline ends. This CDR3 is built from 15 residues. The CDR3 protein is CASSLGEGVSNEQFF. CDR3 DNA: TGTGCCAGCAGCTTGGGGGAGGGGGTCAGCAATGAGCAGTTCTTC.

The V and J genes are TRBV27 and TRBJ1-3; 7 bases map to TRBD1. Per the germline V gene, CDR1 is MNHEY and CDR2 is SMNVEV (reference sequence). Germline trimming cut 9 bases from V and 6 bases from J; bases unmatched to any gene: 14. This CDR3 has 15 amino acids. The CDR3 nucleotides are TGTGCCAGGCTAAGGGGACCCGGGACAGTAAACACCATATATTTT. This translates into CARLRGPGTVNTIYF.

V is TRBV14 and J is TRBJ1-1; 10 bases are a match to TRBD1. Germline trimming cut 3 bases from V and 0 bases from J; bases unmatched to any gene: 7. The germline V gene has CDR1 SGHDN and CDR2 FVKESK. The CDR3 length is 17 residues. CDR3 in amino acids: CASSQWTGGSVNTEAFF. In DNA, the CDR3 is TGTGCCAGCAGCCAGTGGACAGGGGGTAGCGTGAACACTGAAGCTTTCTTT.

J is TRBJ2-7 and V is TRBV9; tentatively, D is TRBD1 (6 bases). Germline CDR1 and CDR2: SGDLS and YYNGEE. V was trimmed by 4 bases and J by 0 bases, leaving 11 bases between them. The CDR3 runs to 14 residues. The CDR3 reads CASSKDRYSYEQYF. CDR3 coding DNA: TGTGCCAGCAGCAAGGACAGATACTCCTACGAGCAGTACTTC.

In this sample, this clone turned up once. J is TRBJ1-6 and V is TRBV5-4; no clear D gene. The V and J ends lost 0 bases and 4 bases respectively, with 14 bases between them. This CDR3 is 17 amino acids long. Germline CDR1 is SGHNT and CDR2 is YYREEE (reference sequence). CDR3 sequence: CASSLGSLRGYNSPLHF. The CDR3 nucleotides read TGTGCCAGCAGCTTGGGGTCCCTCCGAGGATATAATTCACCCCTCCACTTT. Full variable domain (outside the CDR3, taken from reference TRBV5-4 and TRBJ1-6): ETGVTQSPTHLIKTRGQQVTLRCSSQSGHNTVSWYQQALGQGPQFIFQYYREEENGRGNFPPRFSGLQFPNYSSELNVNALELDDSALYLCASSLGSLRGYNSPLHFGNGTRLTVT.

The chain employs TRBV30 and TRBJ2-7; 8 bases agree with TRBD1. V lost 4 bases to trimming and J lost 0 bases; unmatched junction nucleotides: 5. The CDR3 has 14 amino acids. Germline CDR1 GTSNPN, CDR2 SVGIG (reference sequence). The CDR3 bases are TGTGCCTGGACCCCAGGGGGCTACTCCTACGAGCAGTACTTC. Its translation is CAWTPGGYSYEQYF.

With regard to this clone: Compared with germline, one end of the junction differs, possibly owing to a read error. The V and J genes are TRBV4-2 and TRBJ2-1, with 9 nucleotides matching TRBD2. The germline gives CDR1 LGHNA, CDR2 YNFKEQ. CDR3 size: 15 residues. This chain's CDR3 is CASGQLLGTSREQFF. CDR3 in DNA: TGTGCCAGCGGCCAATTACTTGGGACTAGCCGTGAGCAGTTCTTC.

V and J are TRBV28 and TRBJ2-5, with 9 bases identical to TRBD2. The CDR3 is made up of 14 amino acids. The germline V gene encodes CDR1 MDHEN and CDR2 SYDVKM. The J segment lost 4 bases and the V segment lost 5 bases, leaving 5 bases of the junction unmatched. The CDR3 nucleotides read TGTGCCAGCAGTGGTAGCGGGAGCGGAGAGACCCAGTACTTC. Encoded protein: CASSGSGSGETQYF. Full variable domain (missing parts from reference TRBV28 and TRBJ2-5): DVKVTQSSRYLVKRTGEKVFLECVQDMDHENMFWYRQDPGLGLRLIYFSYDVKMKEKGDIPEGYSVSREKKERFSLILESASTNQTSMYLCASSGSGSGETQYFGPGTRLLVL.

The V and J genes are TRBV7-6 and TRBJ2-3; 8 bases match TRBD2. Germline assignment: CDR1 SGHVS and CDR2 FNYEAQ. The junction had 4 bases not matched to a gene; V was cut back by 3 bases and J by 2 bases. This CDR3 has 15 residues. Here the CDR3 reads CASSFSGDPTDTQYF. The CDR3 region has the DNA TGTGCCAGCAGCTTTAGCGGGGATCCCACAGATACGCAGTATTTT.

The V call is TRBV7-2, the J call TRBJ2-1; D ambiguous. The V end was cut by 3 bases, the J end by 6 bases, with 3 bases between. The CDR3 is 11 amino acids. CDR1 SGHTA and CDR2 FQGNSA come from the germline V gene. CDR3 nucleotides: TGTGCCAGCAGCTTCTCCAATGAGCAGTTCTTC. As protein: CASSFSNEQFF.